This TCR beta chain was recovered during a study of shared clonotypes between healthy human individuals. CD8 cells regarded as naive lacked CD45RO, were positively chosen for CCR7, and omitted terminally differentiated effector memory CD45RA+ cells. Measured with immunoSEQ multiplex PCR; TCRdb has only the in-frame clones, and not every one. Of around 2,000,000 clones listed, about 95% are singletons. CDR1 is MDHEN, CDR2 SYDVKM, per germline. The CDR3 covers 15 residues. Trimming took 5 bases from V and 2 from J; bases not matched to a gene: 6. This sequence joins TRBV28 and TRBJ2-3; 8 positions match TRBD1. The sample comprised naive CD8+ T cells sorted from blood. The sequence came from a man between 18 and 29 years old in good health. The CDR3 loop reads CASSPDRAVTDTQYF. The CDR3 DNA follows: TGTGCCAGCAGTCCGGACAGGGCGGTCACAGATACGCAGTATTTT.